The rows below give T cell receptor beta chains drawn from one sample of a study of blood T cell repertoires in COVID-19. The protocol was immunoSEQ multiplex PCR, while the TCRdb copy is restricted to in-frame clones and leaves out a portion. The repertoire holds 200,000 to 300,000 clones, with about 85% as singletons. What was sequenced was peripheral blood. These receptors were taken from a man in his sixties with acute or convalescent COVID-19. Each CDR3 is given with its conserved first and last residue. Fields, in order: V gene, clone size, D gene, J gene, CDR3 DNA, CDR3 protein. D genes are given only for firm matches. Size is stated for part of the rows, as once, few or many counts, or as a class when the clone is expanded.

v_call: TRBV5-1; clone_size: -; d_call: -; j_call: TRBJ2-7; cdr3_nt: TGCGCCAGCAGCTTGCTCTTCGACACCTCCTACGAGCAGTACTTC; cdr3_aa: CASSLLFDTSYEQYF
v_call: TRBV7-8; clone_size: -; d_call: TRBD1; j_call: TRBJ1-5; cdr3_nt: TGTGCCAGCAGCTTAGCGGGCAGGGGGCGAGTAAGACAGCCCCAGCATTTT; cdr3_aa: CASSLAGRGRVRQPQHF
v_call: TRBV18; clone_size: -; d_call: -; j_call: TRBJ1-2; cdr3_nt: TGTGCCAGCTCACCAGAAGGGGGTCAGGGCTACACCTTC; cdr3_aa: CASSPEGGQGYTF
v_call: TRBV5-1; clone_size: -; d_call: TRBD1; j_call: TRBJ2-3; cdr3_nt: TGCGCCAGCAGCTTGGGGGGGACAGGCAGCACAGATACGCAGTATTTT; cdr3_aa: CASSLGGTGSTDTQYF
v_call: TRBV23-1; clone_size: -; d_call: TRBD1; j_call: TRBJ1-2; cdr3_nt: TGCGCCAGCAGTCCAGGACAGGGGGGAAGCTATGGCTACACCTTC; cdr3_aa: CASSPGQGGSYGYTF
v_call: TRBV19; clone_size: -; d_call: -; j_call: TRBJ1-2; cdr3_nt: TGTGCCAGTAGTCCTCCGAGGTACAACTATGGCTACACCTTC; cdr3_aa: CASSPPRYNYGYTF
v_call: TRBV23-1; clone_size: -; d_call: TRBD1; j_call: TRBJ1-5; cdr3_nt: TGCGCCAGCAGTCAATCTAATGGACAGGTTCAGCCCCAGCATTTT; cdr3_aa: CASSQSNGQVQPQHF
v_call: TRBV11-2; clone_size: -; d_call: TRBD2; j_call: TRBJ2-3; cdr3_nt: TGTGCCAGCAGCCCACAACTAGCGGGGGGGCTTGATACGCAGTATTTT; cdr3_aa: CASSPQLAGGLDTQYF
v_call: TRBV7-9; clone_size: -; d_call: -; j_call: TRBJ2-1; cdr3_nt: TGTGCCAGCAGCCTCCTTACGGGTAGGGGCTACAATGAGCAGTTCTTC; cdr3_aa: CASSLLTGRGYNEQFF
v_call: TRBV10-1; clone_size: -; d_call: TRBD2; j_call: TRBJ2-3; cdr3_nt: TGCGCCACCGGGCTAGCGGGGGGCCCAGATACGCAGTATTTT; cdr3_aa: CATGLAGGPDTQYF
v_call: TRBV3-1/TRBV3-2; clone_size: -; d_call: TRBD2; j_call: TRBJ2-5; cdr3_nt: TGTGCCAGCAGCCAAGGAATAGCGGGGAAGGGGACCCAGTACTTC; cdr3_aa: CASSQGIAGKGTQYF
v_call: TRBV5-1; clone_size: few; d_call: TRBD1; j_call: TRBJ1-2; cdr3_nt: TGCGCCAGCAGGACGGACAGGGACGGTGGCTACACCTTC; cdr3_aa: CASRTDRDGGYTF
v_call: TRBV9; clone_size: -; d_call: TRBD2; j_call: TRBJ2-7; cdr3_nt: TGTGCCAGCAGCGTAGGGGGGACTAGATCCTACGAGCAGTACTTC; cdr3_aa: CASSVGGTRSYEQYF
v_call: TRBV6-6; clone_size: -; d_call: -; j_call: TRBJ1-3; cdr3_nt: TGTGCCAGCAGTTATGGGGGCAGCTTCTCTGGAAACACCATATATTTT; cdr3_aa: CASSYGGSFSGNTIYF
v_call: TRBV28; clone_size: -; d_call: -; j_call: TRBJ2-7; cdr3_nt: TGTGCCAGCAGTTTATCGTCAGCGGGTTGGAAATACGAGCAGTACTTC; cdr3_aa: CASSLSSAGWKYEQYF
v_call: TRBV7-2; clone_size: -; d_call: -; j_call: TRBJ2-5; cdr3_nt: TGTGCCAGCAGCTTAGAGGACAGCCAAGAGACCCAGTACTTC; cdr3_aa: CASSLEDSQETQYF
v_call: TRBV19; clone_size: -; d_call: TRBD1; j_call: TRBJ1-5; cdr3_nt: TGTGCCAGTAGTACGACAGGGCCCAATCAGCCCCAGCATTTT; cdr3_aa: CASSTTGPNQPQHF
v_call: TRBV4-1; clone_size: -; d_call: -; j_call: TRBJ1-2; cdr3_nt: TGCGCCAGCAGCCAAGAGGGGGGGACCATGGGAAACTATGGCTACACCTTC; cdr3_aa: CASSQEGGTMGNYGYTF
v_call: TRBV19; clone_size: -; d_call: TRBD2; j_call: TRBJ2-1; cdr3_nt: TGTGCCAGTAGTTTCGCCGGGAGGTACAATGAGCAGTTCTTC; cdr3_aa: CASSFAGRYNEQFF
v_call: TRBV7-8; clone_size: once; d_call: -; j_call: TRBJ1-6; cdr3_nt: TGTGCCAGCAGCTTAACAGGCTCCTATAATTCACCCCTCCACTTT; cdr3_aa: CASSLTGSYNSPLHF
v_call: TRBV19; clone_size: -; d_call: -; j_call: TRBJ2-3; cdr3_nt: TGTGCCAGCCAAGGGGGCACAGATACGCAGTATTTT; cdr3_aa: CASQGGTDTQYF
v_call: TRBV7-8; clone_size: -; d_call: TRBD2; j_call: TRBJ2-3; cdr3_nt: TGTGCCAGCAGCCCGGAGGGAGCGGGAAGGTGGGATACGCAGTATTTT; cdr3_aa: CASSPEGAGRWDTQYF
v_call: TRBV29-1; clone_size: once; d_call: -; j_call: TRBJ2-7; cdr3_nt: TGCAGCGTTTCGGACAGCCGGCAATCCTACGAGCAGTACTTC; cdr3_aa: CSVSDSRQSYEQYF
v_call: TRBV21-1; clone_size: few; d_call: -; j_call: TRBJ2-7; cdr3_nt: TGTGCCAGCAACCAACCTCGGGCTAGCGGGAGCTCCTACGAGCAGTACTTC; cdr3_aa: CASNQPRASGSSYEQYF
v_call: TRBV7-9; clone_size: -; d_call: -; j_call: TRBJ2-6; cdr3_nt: TGTGCCAGCAGGTACTCAGGGTTCTCTGGGGCCAACGTCCTGACTTTC; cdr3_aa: CASRYSGFSGANVLTF
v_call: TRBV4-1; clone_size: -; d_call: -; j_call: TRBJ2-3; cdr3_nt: TGCGCCAGCAGCCAAGATGTAATCACAGATACGCAGTATTTT; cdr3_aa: CASSQDVITDTQYF
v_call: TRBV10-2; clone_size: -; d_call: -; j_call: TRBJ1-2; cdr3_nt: TGCGCCAGCAGTGAACTTTACTATGGCTACACCTTC; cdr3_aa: CASSELYYGYTF
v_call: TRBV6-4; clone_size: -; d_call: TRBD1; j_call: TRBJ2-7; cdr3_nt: TGTGCCAGCAGTGACAGGACAGGGGGGTCCTACGAGCAGTACTTC; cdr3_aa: CASSDRTGGSYEQYF
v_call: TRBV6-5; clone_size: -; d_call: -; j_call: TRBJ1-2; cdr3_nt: TGTGCCAGCAGAGCTAGGATTAACTATGGCTACACCTTC; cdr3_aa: CASRARINYGYTF
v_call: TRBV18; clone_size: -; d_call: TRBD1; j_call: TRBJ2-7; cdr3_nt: TGTGCCAGCTCACGTACCGGGACAGGATATCCCTACGAGCAGTACTTC; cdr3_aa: CASSRTGTGYPYEQYF
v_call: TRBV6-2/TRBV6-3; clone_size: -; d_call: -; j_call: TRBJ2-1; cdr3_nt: TGTGCCAGCAGTTCCCCCCCTAGTCCGCCTAACACGGGGTTCTTC; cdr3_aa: CASSSPPSPPNTGFF
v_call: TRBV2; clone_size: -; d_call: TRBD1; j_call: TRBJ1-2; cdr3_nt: TGTGCCAACGCAGACAGGGGCTATGGCTACACCTTC; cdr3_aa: CANADRGYGYTF
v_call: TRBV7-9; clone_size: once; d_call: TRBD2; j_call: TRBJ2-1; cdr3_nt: TGTGCCAGCAGCTCATGGGGGGGAGGTAATGAGCAGTTCTTC; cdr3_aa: CASSSWGGGNEQFF
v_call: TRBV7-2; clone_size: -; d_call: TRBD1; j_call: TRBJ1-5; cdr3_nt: TGTGCCAGCAGTCGGGACAGCTATAGCAATCAGCCCCAGCATTTT; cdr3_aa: CASSRDSYSNQPQHF
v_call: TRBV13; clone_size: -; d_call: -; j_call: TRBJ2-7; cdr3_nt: TGTGCCAGCAGCTTAGCGGGTGCAGGGAACTACGAGCAGTACTTC; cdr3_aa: CASSLAGAGNYEQYF
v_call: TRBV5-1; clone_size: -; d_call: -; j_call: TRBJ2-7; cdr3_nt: TGCGCCAGCAGCTCGGGACACTCCTACGAGCAGTACTTC; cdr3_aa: CASSSGHSYEQYF
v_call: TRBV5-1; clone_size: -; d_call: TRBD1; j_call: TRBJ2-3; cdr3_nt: TGCGCCAGCAGCTTCGGGACAGGGAGAACAGATACGCAGTATTTT; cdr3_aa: CASSFGTGRTDTQYF
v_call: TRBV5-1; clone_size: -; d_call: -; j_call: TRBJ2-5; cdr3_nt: TGCGCCAGCAGCTTGGGCAGAACACAAGAGACCCAGTACTTC; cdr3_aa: CASSLGRTQETQYF
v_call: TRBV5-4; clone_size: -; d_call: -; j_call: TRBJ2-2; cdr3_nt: TGTGCCAGCAGCTTGGAGATGTTTTCGGGCGGGGAGCTGTTTTTT; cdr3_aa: CASSLEMFSGGELFF
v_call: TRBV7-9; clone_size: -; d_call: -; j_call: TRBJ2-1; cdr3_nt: TGTGCCAGCAGCTTAGGGACCCGGACTTACAATGAGCAGTTCTTC; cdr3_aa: CASSLGTRTYNEQFF
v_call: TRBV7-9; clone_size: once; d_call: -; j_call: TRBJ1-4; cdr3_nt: TGTGCCAGCAGCCTGCAGGGATCTAATGAAAAACTGTTTTTT; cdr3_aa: CASSLQGSNEKLFF